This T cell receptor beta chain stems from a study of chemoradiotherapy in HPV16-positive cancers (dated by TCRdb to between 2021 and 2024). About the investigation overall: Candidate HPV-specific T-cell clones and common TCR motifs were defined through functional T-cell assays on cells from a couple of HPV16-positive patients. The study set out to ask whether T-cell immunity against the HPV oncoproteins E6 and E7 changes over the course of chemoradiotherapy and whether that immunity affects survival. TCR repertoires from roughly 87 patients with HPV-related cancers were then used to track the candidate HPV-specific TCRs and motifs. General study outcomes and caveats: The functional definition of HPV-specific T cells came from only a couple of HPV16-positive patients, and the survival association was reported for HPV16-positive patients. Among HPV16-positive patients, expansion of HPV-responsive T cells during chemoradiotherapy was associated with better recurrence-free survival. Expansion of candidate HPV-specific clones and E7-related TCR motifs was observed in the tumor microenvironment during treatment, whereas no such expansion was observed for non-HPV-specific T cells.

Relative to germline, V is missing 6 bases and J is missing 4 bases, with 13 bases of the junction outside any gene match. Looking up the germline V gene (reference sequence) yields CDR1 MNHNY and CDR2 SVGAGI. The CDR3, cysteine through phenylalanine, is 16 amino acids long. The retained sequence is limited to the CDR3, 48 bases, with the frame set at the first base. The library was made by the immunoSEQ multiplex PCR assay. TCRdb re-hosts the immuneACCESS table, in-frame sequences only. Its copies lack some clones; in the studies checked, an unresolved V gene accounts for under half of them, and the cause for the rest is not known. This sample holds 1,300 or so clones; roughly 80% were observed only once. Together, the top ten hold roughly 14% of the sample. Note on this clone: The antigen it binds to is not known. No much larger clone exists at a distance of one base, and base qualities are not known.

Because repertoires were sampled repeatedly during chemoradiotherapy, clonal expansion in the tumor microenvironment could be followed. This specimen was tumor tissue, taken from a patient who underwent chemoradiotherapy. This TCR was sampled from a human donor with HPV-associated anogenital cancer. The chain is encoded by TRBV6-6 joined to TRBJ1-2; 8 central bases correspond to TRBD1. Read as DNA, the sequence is TGTGCCAGCAGCCAGGGGGCGACGACGGAGAGCTATGGCTACACCTTC. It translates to CASSQGATTESYGYTF.